Included here is one T cell receptor beta chain sequence, with context. Its cognate antigen is unknown. V lost 1 base to trimming and J lost 6 bases; unmatched junction nucleotides: 4. Germline V gene data show CDR1 as SGHVS and CDR2 as FNYEAQ. The CDR3 has 14 amino acids. The sample originates from a study of T cell repertoires in cytomegalovirus infection. Each CDR3 protein gets one entry after TCRdb re-called the reads with MiXCR. Among about 770,000 distinct CDR3 sequences listed, around 29% were seen once. The sequence derives from a human donor in good health (CMV status not recorded). Some clones in this sample may be carry-over from other donors' samples. Specimen: cultured CD8+ T cells from PBMCs, collected from culture after CMV antigen stimulation. V and J are TRBV7-6 and TRBJ1-2, with TRBD1 identical over 8 bases. This CDR3 reads CASSLEQGAHGYTF. For the CDR3, the DNA is TGTGCCAGCAGCTTAGAGCAGGGGGCGCATGGCTACACCTTC.